What follows are 23 T cell receptor beta chains derived from one specimen sequenced in a study of shared clonotypes between healthy human individuals. Here immunoSEQ multiplex PCR was the method, and the copy in TCRdb shows in-frame clones only, minus some. The sample lists over a million clones; around 82% were seen once. Sequenced material: memory CD4+ T cells from PBMCs. Subset: CD45RA-negative fraction. All receptors come from a young man in good health. Some clones in this sample may be carry-over from other donors' samples.

This clone was seen a few times. The chain combines TRBV5-1 with TRBJ1-1; TRBD1 might be the D (5 bases). V was trimmed by 4 bases and J by 7 bases, leaving 17 bases between them. Germline CDR1 is SGHRS and CDR2 is YFSETQ. This CDR3 spans 14 amino acids. The DNA of the CDR3 is TGCGCCAGCAGCCCTCTTTTACAGGAGGGTGAAGCTTTCTTT. This encodes CASSPLLQEGEAFF.

This chain uses TRBV11-2 with TRBJ2-7; 7 nucleotides match TRBD2. V trimming: 2 bases; J trimming: 4 bases; junction bases outside the gene matches: 8. The CDR3 covers 15 residues. The germline CDR1 and CDR2 sequences are SGHAT and FQNNGV. This CDR3 is CASSLLQGGDYEQYF. CDR3 nucleotides: TGTGCCAGCAGCTTACTTCAGGGAGGGGATTACGAGCAGTACTTC.

This clone was recorded only once. This sequence joins TRBV29-1 and TRBJ2-7; D gene uncertain. The CDR3 length is 14 residues. The germline V and J ends were trimmed by 6 bases and 5 bases, with 20 bases remaining between them. In germline, CDR1 is SQVTM, CDR2 ANQGSEA. CDR3 loop: CSVAGRNLLHEQYF. The CDR3 bases are TGCAGCGTAGCTGGACGCAACCTCCTACACGAGCAGTACTTC.

The chain links TRBV7-9 to TRBJ2-3, with D possibly TRBD2 on 5 matching bases. CDR1 and CDR2 (germline): SEHNR, FQNEAQ (reference sequence). The CDR3 runs to 14 residues. Trimming shortened V by 5 bases and J by 4 bases, and 13 bases separated the two germline ends. The CDR3 spells CASSRAERADTQYF. Written as DNA, the CDR3 is TGTGCCAGCAGCCGGGCCGAGAGGGCAGATACGCAGTATTTT.

This clone was counted at least ten times. The chain combines TRBV5-1 with TRBJ2-1; unclear D gene. The CDR3 length is 15 residues. The germline V gene encodes CDR1 SGHRS and CDR2 YFSETQ. V was cut by 2 bases and J by 7 bases, with 16 bases left in between. The CDR3 region has the DNA TGCGCCAGCAGCTTAGCACCACCCGGAAGGAATGAGCAGTTCTTC. Amino acid sequence: CASSLAPPGRNEQFF.

The rearrangement links TRBV6-6 to TRBJ2-3, with D tentatively TRBD2 (5 bases). The CDR3 is made up of 16 amino acids. V was trimmed by 2 bases and J by 0 bases, leaving 12 bases between them. Germline CDR1 reads MNHNY; CDR2 reads SVGAGI (reference sequence). Written as DNA, the CDR3 is TGTGCCAGCAGTTACCGGTATAGCGTGAGCACAGATACGCAGTATTTT. Translated, it gives CASSYRYSVSTDTQYF.

As for this clone: Compared with germline, one end of the junction differs, possibly owing to a read error. The chain carries TRBV29-1 and TRBJ1-1, with D maybe TRBD1 (5 bases). The V gene's germline CDR1 is SQVTM and CDR2 ANQGSEA. CDR3 size: 12 residues. The CDR3 protein is CSVGDGLAEASF. The CDR3 nucleotides are TGCAGCGTCGGGGACGGCCTGGCTGAGGCTTCCTTT. Full variable domain (missing parts from reference TRBV29-1 and TRBJ1-1): SAVISQKPSRDICQRGTSLTIQCQVDSQVTMMFWYRQQPGQSLTLIATANQGSEATYESGFVIDKFPISRPNLTFSTLTVSNMSPEDSSIYLCSVGDGLAEASFGQGTRLTVV.

The chain couples TRBV29-1 to TRBJ2-1; 7 positions agree with TRBD1. Germline trimming cut 4 bases from V and 10 bases from J; bases unmatched to any gene: 13. The germline V gene encodes CDR1 SQVTM and CDR2 ANQGSEA. CDR3 length: 14 amino acids. The CDR3 nucleotides read TGCAGCGTTGCCCTGGGACAGATCAGTACGGAGCAGTTCTTC. Its protein product is CSVALGQISTEQFF.

A remark on this clone: Other DNA variants within this sample encode the same CDR3. This rearrangement joins TRBV7-8 to TRBJ2-7; D is perhaps TRBD2 (7 bases). The germline V gene encodes CDR1 SGHVS and CDR2 FQNEAQ. The V gene lost 5 bases and the J gene lost 0 bases, with 11 bases spanning the gap. CDR3 length: 14 amino acids. CDR3 DNA: TGTGCCAGCAGCCCCGGGGGGCTCTCCTACGAGCAGTACTTC. Amino acid sequence: CASSPGGLSYEQYF.

In regard to this clone: This could be a read error, since a much larger clone is one nucleotide away. The chain uses TRBV5-4 and TRBJ2-1; 14 nucleotides align to TRBD2. CDR3 size: 15 residues. Trimming cost V 3 bases and J 10 bases; bases outside gene matches: 6. CDR1 and CDR2 (germline): SGHNT, YYREEE (reference sequence). CDR3 sequence reads: CASSSRLAGGGEQFF. In DNA, the CDR3 is TGTGCCAGCAGCTCCAGACTAGCGGGAGGGGGGGAGCAGTTCTTC.

The V gene is TRBV5-6, the J gene TRBJ2-3; D may correspond to TRBD1 or TRBD2 (5 bases each). Per the germline V gene, CDR1 is SGHDT and CDR2 is YYEEEE. CDR3 size: 14 residues. The ends were cut back, 4 bases at V and 4 bases at J, with 13 bases in the middle. CDR3 amino acids: CASSQGRGADTQYF. The CDR3, as DNA: TGTGCCAGCAGCCAAGGGAGAGGGGCAGATACGCAGTATTTT.

This sequence joins TRBV29-1 and TRBJ2-5; 10 bases match TRBD1. This CDR3 has 14 residues. V shed 6 bases and J 3 bases; nucleotides not matched to a gene: 7. CDR1 is SQVTM, CDR2 ANQGSEA, per germline. The CDR3 loop is CSVAPGQGKETQYF. The CDR3 nucleotides are TGCAGCGTCGCGCCGGGACAGGGGAAAGAGACCCAGTACTTC.

This chain joins TRBV7-3 and TRBJ2-5; 7 bases line up with TRBD1. Per the germline V gene, CDR1 is SGHTA and CDR2 is FQGTGA. This CDR3 has 13 amino acids. With 5 bases clipped from V and 4 bases from J, the junction kept 4 bases outside the gene matches. Here the CDR3 reads CASSQGERETQYF. CDR3 DNA: TGTGCCAGCAGCCAGGGGGAAAGAGAGACCCAGTACTTC.

This clone was seen a few times. Other DNA sequences in this specimen translate into the identical CDR3. The chain joins TRBV5-1 to TRBJ2-7, with TRBD1 matching 7 bases. V dropped 2 bases and J dropped 2; count of bases not matched to a gene: 4. Germline V gene lookup returns CDR1 SGHRS and CDR2 YFSETQ. This CDR3 comprises 14 residues. The CDR3 bases are TGCGCCAGCAGCTTTCCGGACAGGACCTACGAGCAGTACTTC. Translating it yields CASSFPDRTYEQYF.

J is TRBJ1-1 and V is TRBV27; D is possibly TRBD1 (6 bases). Trimming removed 11 bases from V and 3 bases from J, with 13 bases in between. This CDR3 spans 12 amino acids. Germline V gene sequence: CDR1 MNHEY, CDR2 SMNVEV (reference sequence). The CDR3 DNA is TGTGCCCGGGGTAGGGGGTACACTGAAGCTTTCTTT. Its translation is CARGRGYTEAFF.

The chain uses TRBV5-4 and TRBJ1-1, with 9 nucleotides matching TRBD1. The J segment lost 8 bases and the V segment lost 4 bases, leaving 9 bases of the junction unmatched. The CDR3 is made up of 14 amino acids. Germline-derived CDR1 and CDR2 are SGHNT and YYREEE (reference sequence). CDR3 DNA sequence: TGTGCCAGCAGCATACAAACAGGGGGCCAAGAAGCTTTCTTT. It is translated as CASSIQTGGQEAFF.

V usage is TRBV15 and J usage is TRBJ1-5; D remains ambiguous. The germline V gene has CDR1 LNHNV and CDR2 YYDKDF (reference sequence). V was pared by 0 bases and J by 8 bases, with 8 bases between. The CDR3 has 13 amino acids. CDR3 coding DNA: TGTGCCACCAGCAGAGATCGGGGTGAGCCCCAGCATTTT. This translates into CATSRDRGEPQHF.

This rearrangement joins TRBV10-3 to TRBJ1-5; the D is unclear. CDR1 and CDR2 (germline): ENHRY, SYGVKD. The CDR3 is made up of 13 amino acids. Trimming took 0 bases from V and 7 from J, leaving 7 bases between them. Here the CDR3 reads CAISESIAQPQHF. CDR3 bases: TGTGCCATCAGTGAGTCGATCGCGCAGCCCCAGCATTTT.

Points on this clone: Other DNA sequences from this sample encode an identical CDR3 as well. The V gene is TRBV28, the J gene TRBJ1-4; tentatively, D is TRBD1 (5 bases). Germline CDR1 reads MDHEN; CDR2 reads SYDVKM. CDR3 length equals 12 residues. V lost 6 bases, J lost 7 bases, and 9 bases lay in between. The CDR3 reads CASRAGGEKLFF. The CDR3 DNA reads TGTGCCAGCAGAGCGGGGGGTGAAAAACTGTTTTTT.

J is TRBJ2-2 and V is TRBV7-2; 9 nucleotides align to TRBD2. The CDR3 extends over 16 amino acids. CDR1 is SGHTA, CDR2 FQGNSA, per germline. The V and J ends lost 5 bases and 3 bases, in that order; junction bases with no gene match: 7. CDR3 protein: CASSLRGTSYTGELFF. The CDR3 DNA follows: TGTGCCAGCAGCCTTAGGGGGACTAGCTACACCGGGGAGCTGTTTTTT. The full variable domain, completed using reference TRBV7-2 and TRBJ2-2, is GAGVSQSPSNKVTEKGKDVELRCDPISGHTALYWYRQSLGQGLEFLIYFQGNSAPDKSGLPSDRFSAERTGGSVSTLTIQRTQQEDSAVYLCASSLRGTSYTGELFFGEGSRLTVL.

The chain couples TRBV7-2 to TRBJ2-7; 8 bases line up with TRBD1. Germline lookup yields CDR1 SGHTA and CDR2 FQGNSA. Germline trimming cut 7 bases from V and 7 bases from J; bases unmatched to any gene: 15. The CDR3 covers 15 residues. The CDR3 loop reads CASIRTGGHSGEQYF. CDR3 coding DNA: TGTGCCAGCATCCGAACAGGGGGACACTCGGGGGAGCAGTACTTC.

The rearrangement joins TRBV7-3 to TRBJ2-7; 10 bases are shared with TRBD2. The CDR3 runs 15 residues. The V gene end was trimmed by 2 bases and the J gene end by 6 bases; junction bases not matched to a gene: 7. Germline V gene sequence: CDR1 SGHTA, CDR2 FQGTGA. The CDR3 loop reads CASSLSAGGPGEQYF. CDR3 nucleotides: TGTGCCAGCAGCTTATCAGCGGGAGGGCCCGGCGAGCAGTACTTC.

The V call is TRBV7-9, the J call TRBJ2-7; 10 bases map to TRBD2. The junction had 3 bases not matched to a gene; V was cut back by 4 bases and J by 0 bases. CDR1 and CDR2 (germline): SEHNR, FQNEAQ (reference sequence). The CDR3 is 15 amino acids. CDR3 nucleotides: TGTGCCAGCAGCTCCTGGACTAGCGGCTCCTACGAGCAGTACTTC. It translates to CASSSWTSGSYEQYF.